This T cell receptor beta chain was sequenced for a study of blood T cells in healthy people across ages. Concerning this clonotype itself: What it binds is not known.

Overall study results and limits: Diversity figures based on one million T cells were deemed too low.

Aged about 6 to 100, donors were systemically healthy Caucasians from Russia. The CDR3 spans 14 residues. Germline CDR1 and CDR2: MNHEY and SVGEGT. Trimming cost V 2 bases and J 7 bases, with 14 bases left between them. The authors ran a second PCR of about 6 to 11 cycles using a sample-barcoded 5' primer and a J-beta primer mix. One entry per CDR3 protein, called by TCRdb with MiXCR from the 5' RACE reads. The table records roughly 830,000 distinct CDR3 sequences, around two thirds of them present only once. The specimen was blood. This TCR was sampled from a man aged 30-40 years in good health. The chain uses TRBV6-2 or TRBV6-3 and TRBJ1-1; D ambiguous. In DNA form, the CDR3 reads TGTGCCAGCAGTTACCTAGGGAGGACCAATGAAGCTTTCTTT. Protein sequence: CASSYLGRTNEAFF.